This section outlines one T cell receptor (beta chain) sequence together with its context. Its target antigen remains unknown. Per-nucleotide qualities are absent, and no much larger clonotype sits a single base away. Each collaborating institution followed its own protocols to collect whole blood in K2EDTA tubes. For TCRbeta analysis, collaborators shipped samples in one of three forms: frozen whole blood, isolated PBMCs, or DNA extracted from either of those sample types. From the cysteine through the phenylalanine, the CDR3 covers 15 amino acids. The DNA shown is the 45-base CDR3, in frame from base 1. V is cut by 1 base and J by 1 base, and the space between the germline ends is 8 bases. From a lookup of the germline V gene, CDR1 and CDR2 are LGHNA and YNFKEQ. The sample belongs to a study of blood T cell repertoires in COVID-19 (dated by TCRdb to about 2020). About the investigation overall: The collaborator samples originated in the United States, Italy and Spain and spanned the acute and convalescent phases of COVID-19. The repertoires were released in a freely available public database intended as a resource for research on the immune response to SARS-CoV-2. The samples were drawn from two sources: the first 160 participants of the ongoing ImmuneRACE study, and some 1,300 subjects contributed by 6 global collaborators. The dataset comprised deeply sampled blood TCRbeta repertoires from subjects exposed to, actively infected with, or recovered from COVID-19. The material from the prospective study consisted of cDNA or gDNA derived from T cells, B-cell-depleted T cells, or PBMCs. The sample metadata nearly always contained a de-identified subject ID, COVID-19 status, age in years and sex. Where HLA class I and class II types were available, the types were taken from metadata supplied by the sample provider, not from assay-based typing.

What the research found in general, with its limitations: The quantity of clinical and demographic metadata differed by source and by participant and was supplied without curation.

TCRbeta CDR3 regions were amplified from genomic DNA using the immunoSEQ Assay, a bias-controlled multiplex PCR. On the authors' methods: Nucleated cell counts per sample were estimated from amplification of reference gene primers within the assay. To quantify the absolute abundance of each unique TCRbeta CDR3 rearrangement, sequence reads were collapsed and filtered. For each sample, productive Simpson clonality was calculated by taking the square root of Simpson's diversity index across productive rearrangements. Not all clones reach the TCRdb copy of this immuneACCESS table, which keeps in-frame sequences only. Checked studies attribute under half of the gap to unresolved V genes and leave the rest unexplained. D and trimming were read from the DNA, whereas the V and J calls and clone size are those reported in that table. Within this sample are around 120,000 clones, with approximately 80% of them counted one time only. About 4% of the sample is held by the ten biggest clonotypes.

The chain uses TRBV4-2 and TRBJ1-3; the D gene is unclear. The clonotype comes from an elderly woman with acute or convalescent COVID-19. Sequenced input: peripheral blood. The DNA is TGTGCCAGCAGCCAAGTATTGCAGTCTGGAAACACCATATATTTT. The resulting protein is CASSQVLQSGNTIYF.